This T cell receptor (beta chain) was identified in a study of blood T cell repertoires in COVID-19. Study as a whole: Sites across the United States, Italy and Spain contributed samples from acute and convalescent COVID-19. Sample material is recorded as cDNA or gDNA derived from T cells, B-cell-depleted T cells, or PBMCs.

Participants, roughly 18 to 89 years old, spanned under 25 US areas. This CDR3 comprises 16 residues. V lost 4 bases, J lost 0 bases, and 4 bases stayed unmatched. The germline CDR1 and CDR2 sequences are LNHDA and SQIVND (reference sequence). As originally analysed: Reference gene primer amplification gave nucleated cell count estimates. Some clones are missing from TCRdb's copy, which holds only in-frame ones; the method was immunoSEQ multiplex PCR. D and trimming were read from the DNA, whereas the V and J calls and clone size are those reported in that table. Of approximately 220,000 clones detected, about 80% appear once; the ten largest clones hold approximately 1.3%.

The receptor comes from a middle-aged woman with acute COVID-19. The sample comprised PBMCs or T cells enriched from blood (not recorded which). The J gene is TRBJ1-3, the V gene TRBV19; TRBD1 matches 9 bases. The CDR3 DNA reads TGTGCCAGTAGTAAGACAGGGGGAATCTCTGGAAACACCATATATTTT. It is translated as CASSKTGGISGNTIYF.